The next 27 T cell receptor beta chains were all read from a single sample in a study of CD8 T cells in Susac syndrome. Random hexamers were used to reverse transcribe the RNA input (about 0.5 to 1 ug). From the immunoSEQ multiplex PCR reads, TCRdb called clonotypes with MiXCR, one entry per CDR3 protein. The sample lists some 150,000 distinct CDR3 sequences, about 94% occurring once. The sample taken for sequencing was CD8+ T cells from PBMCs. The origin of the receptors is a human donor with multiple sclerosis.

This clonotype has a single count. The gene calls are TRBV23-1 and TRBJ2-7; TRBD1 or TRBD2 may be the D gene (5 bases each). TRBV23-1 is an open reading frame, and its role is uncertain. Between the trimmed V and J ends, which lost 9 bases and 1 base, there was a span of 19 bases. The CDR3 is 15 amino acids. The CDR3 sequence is CARGAGAVLSYEQYF. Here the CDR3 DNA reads TGCGCCAGAGGGGCCGGGGCGGTACTGTCCTACGAGCAGTACTTC.

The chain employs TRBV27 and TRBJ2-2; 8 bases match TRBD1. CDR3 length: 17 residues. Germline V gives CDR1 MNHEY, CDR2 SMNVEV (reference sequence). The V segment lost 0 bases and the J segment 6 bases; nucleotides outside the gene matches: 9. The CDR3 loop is CASSLSGRRGPSGELFF. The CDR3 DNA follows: TGTGCCAGCAGTTTATCGGGCCGCAGGGGGCCATCCGGGGAGCTGTTTTTT.

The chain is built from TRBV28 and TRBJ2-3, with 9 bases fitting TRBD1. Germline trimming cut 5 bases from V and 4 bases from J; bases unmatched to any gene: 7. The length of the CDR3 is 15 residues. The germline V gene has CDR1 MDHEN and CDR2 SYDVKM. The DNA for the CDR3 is TGTGCCAGCAGTCCCGGGACAGGGCGGCCAGATACGCAGTATTTT. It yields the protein CASSPGTGRPDTQYF. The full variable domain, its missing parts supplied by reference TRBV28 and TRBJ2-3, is DVKVTQSSRYLVKRTGEKVFLECVQDMDHENMFWYRQDPGLGLRLIYFSYDVKMKEKGDIPEGYSVSREKKERFSLILESASTNQTSMYLCASSPGTGRPDTQYFGPGTRLTVL.

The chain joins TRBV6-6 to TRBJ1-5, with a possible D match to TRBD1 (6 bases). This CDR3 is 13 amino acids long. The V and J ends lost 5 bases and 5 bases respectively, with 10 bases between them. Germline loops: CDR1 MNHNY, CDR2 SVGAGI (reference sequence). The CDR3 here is CASSPGGDQPQHF. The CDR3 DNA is TGTGCCAGCAGTCCTGGGGGCGATCAGCCCCAGCATTTT.

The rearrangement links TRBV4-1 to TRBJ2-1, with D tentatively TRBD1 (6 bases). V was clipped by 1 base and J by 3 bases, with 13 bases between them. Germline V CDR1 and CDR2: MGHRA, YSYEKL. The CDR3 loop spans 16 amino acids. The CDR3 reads CASSQVEGHRYNEQFF. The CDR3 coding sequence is TGCGCCAGCAGCCAAGTTGAGGGACACCGCTACAATGAGCAGTTCTTC.

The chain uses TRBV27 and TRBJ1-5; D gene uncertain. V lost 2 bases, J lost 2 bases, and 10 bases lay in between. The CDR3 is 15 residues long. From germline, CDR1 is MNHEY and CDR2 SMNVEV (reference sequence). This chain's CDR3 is CASSLGSNRNQPQHF. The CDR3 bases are TGTGCCAGCAGTTTAGGGAGTAATCGCAATCAGCCCCAGCATTTT.

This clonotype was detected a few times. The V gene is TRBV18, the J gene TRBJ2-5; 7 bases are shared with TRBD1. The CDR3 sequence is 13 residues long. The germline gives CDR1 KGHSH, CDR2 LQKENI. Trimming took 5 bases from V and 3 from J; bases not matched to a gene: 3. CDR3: CASSGTGEETQYF. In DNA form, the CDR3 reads TGTGCCAGCTCAGGTACAGGGGAAGAGACCCAGTACTTC.

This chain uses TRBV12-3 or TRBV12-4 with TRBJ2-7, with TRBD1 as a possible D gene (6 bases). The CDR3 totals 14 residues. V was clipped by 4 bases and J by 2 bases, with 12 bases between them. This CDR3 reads CASSSGAKPYEQYF. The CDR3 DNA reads TGTGCCAGCAGTTCAGGGGCCAAACCCTACGAGCAGTACTTC.

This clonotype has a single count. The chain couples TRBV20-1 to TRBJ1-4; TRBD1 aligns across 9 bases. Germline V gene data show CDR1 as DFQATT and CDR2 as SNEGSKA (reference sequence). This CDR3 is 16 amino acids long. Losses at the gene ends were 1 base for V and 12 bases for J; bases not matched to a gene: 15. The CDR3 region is CSARAGLQGASIELFF. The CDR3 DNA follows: TGCAGTGCTAGAGCTGGGCTACAGGGGGCTTCGATTGAACTGTTTTTT.

The DNA for the CDR3 is TGCAGCGTTTTTGTCCAGGGGGCGGATTGGGCCCATGGCTACACCTTC. This gives the protein CSVFVQGADWAHGYTF. The chain recombines TRBV29-1 with TRBJ1-2; 8 bases agree with TRBD1. The CDR3 contains 16 residues. CDR1 and CDR2 (germline): SQVTM, ANQGSEA. Germline trimming cut 5 bases from V and 6 bases from J; bases unmatched to any gene: 17.

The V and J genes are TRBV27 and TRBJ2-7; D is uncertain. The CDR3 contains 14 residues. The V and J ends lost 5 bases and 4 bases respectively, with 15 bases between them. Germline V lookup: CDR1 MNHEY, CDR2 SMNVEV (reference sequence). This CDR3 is CASSLGPTRYEQYF. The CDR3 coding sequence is TGTGCCAGCAGTCTCGGACCCACGAGGTACGAGCAGTACTTC.

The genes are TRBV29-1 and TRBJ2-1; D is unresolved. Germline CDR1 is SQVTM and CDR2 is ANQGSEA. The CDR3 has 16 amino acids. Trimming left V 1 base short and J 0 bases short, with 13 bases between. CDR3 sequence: CSVEGTDGRSYNEQFF. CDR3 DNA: TGCAGCGTTGAAGGAACGGACGGACGCTCCTACAATGAGCAGTTCTTC.

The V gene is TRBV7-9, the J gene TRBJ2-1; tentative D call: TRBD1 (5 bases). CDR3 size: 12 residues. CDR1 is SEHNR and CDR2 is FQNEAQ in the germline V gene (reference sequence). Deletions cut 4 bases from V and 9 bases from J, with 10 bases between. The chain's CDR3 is CASSSRVAEQFF. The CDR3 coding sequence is TGTGCCAGCAGCTCCAGGGTTGCTGAGCAGTTCTTC. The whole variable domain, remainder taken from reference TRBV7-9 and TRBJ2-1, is DTGVSQNPRHKITKRGQNVTFRCDPISEHNRLYWYRQTLGQGPEFLTYFQNEAQLEKSRLLSDRFSAERPKGSFSTLEIQRTEQGDSAMYLCASSSRVAEQFFGPGTRLTVL.

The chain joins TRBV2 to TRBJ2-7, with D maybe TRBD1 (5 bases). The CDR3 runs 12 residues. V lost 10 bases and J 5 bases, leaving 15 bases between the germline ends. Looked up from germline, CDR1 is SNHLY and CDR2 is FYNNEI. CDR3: CATQKGVNEQYF. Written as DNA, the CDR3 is TGTGCCACTCAAAAAGGGGTCAACGAGCAGTACTTC. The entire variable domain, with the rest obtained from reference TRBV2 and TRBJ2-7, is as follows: EPEVTQTPSHQVTQMGQEVILRCVPISNHLYFYWYRQILGQKVEFLVSFYNNEISEKSEIFDDQFSVERPDGSNFTLKIRSTKLEDSAMYFCATQKGVNEQYFGPGTRLTVT.

The CDR3 loop is CASSLRTSGGLSQETQYF. As DNA, the CDR3 is TGTGCCAGCAGCCTCAGGACTAGCGGGGGCCTTAGCCAAGAGACCCAGTACTTC. The chain employs TRBV11-2 and TRBJ2-5; 13 bases map to TRBD2. The germline CDR1 and CDR2 sequences are SGHAT and FQNNGV. V lost 5 bases, J lost 1 base, and 10 bases stayed unmatched. The CDR3 has 18 amino acids.

The CDR3 reads CATSDFGRGYNEQFF. DNA of the CDR3: TGTGCCACCAGTGATTTTGGGAGGGGGTACAATGAGCAGTTCTTC. V is TRBV24-1 and J is TRBJ2-1; a weak D match, TRBD2 (7 bases). Between the trimmed V and J ends, which lost 1 base and 4 bases, there was a span of 10 bases. In germline, CDR1 is KGHDR, CDR2 SFDVKD. The CDR3 is 15 residues long.

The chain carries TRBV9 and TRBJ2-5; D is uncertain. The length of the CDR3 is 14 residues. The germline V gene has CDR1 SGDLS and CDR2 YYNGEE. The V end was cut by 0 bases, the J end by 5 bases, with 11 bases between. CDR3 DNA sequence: TGTGCCAGCAGCGTAGCAGCCCGCCGGGAGACCCAGTACTTC. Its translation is CASSVAARRETQYF.

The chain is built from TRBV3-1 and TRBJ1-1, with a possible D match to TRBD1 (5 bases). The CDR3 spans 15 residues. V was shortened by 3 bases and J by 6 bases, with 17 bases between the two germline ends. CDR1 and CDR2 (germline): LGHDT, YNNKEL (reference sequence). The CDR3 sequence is CASSHSRSGVPEAFF. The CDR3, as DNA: TGTGCCAGCAGCCATTCGAGGTCGGGGGTACCTGAAGCTTTCTTT.

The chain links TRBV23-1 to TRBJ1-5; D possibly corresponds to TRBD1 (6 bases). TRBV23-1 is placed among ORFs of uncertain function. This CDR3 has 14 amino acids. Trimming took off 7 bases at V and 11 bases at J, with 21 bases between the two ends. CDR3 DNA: TGCGCCAGCAAGGGAAGGGGCAGGGGAGTGGCCCAGCATTTT. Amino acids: CASKGRGRGVAQHF.

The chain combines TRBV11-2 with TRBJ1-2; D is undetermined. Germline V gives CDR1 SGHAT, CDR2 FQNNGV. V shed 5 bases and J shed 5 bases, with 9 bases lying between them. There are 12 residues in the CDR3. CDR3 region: CASSAHRYGYTF. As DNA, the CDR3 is TGTGCCAGCAGCGCCCACCGATATGGCTACACCTTC.

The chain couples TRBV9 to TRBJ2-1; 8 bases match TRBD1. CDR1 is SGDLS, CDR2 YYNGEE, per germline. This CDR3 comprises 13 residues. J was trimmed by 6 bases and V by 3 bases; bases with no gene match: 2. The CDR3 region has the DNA TGTGCCAGCAGCGCTGGACAGGGCAATGAGCAGTTCTTC. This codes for CASSAGQGNEQFF.

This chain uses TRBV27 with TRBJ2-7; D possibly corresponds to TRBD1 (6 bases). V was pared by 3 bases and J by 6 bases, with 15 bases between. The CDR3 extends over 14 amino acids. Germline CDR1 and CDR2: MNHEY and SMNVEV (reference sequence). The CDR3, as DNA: TGTGCCAGCAGTTTGGTGGGGGCGAACAGCGAGCAGTACTTC. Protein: CASSLVGANSEQYF.

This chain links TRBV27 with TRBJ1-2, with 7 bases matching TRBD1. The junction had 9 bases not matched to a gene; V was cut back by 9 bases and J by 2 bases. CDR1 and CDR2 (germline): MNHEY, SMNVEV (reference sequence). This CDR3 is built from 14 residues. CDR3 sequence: CASASQGWNYGYTF. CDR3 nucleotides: TGTGCCAGTGCCTCACAGGGGTGGAACTATGGCTACACCTTC.

In DNA, the CDR3 is TGCAGTGCTAGAGAACAGATTACCGAAAAACTGTTTTTT. The encoded protein is CSAREQITEKLFF. J is TRBJ1-4 and V is TRBV20-1, with D uncertain. CDR1 and CDR2 (germline): DFQATT, SNEGSKA (reference sequence). With 0 bases removed from V and 8 bases from J, the gap between germline ends came to 10 bases. The CDR3 contains 13 residues.

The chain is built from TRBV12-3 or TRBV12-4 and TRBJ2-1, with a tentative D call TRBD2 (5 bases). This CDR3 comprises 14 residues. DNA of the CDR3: TGTGCTTCGAGGCTAGCCGAACCTCCCAATGAGCAGTTCTTC. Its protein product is CASRLAEPPNEQFF.

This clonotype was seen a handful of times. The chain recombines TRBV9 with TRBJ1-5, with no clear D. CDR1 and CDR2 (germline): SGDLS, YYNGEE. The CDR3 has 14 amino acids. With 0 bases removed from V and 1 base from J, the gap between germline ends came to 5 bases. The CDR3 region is CASSVADSNQPQHF. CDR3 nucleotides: TGTGCCAGCAGCGTAGCGGACAGCAATCAGCCCCAGCATTTT.

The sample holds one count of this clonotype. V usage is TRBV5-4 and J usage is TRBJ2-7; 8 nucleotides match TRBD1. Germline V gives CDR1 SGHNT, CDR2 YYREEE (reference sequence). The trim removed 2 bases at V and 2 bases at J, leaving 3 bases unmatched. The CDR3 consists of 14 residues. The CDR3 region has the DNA TGTGCCAGCAGCTTCGGGGACAGGCCCTACGAGCAGTACTTC. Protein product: CASSFGDRPYEQYF.